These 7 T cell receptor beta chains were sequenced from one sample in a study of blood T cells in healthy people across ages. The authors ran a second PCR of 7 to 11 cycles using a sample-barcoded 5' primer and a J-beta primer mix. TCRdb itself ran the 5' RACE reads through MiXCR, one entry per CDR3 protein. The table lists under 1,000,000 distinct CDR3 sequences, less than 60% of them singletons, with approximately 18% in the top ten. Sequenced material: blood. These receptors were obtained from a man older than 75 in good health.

Written as DNA, the CDR3 is TGTGCCAGCGGGGAATCGGGCTACAATGAGCAGTTCTTC. It translates to CASGESGYNEQFF. The chain is built from TRBV6-5 and TRBJ2-1; no clear D. CDR1 is MNHEY and CDR2 is SVGAGI in the germline V gene. Trimming shortened V by 8 bases and J by 3 bases, and 11 bases separated the two germline ends. CDR3 size: 13 residues.

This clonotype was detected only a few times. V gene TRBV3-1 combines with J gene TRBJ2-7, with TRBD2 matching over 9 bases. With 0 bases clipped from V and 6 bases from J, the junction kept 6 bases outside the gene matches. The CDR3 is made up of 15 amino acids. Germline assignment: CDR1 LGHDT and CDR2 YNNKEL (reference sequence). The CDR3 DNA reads TGTGCCAGCAGCCAAGATCACGTACTAGCGGGCGAGCAGTACTTC. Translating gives CASSQDHVLAGEQYF.

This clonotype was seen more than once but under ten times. CDR3 sequence: CSASPTHRDSYEQYF. The CDR3 DNA reads TGCAGTGCTTCCCCGACCCACAGGGACTCCTACGAGCAGTACTTC. The chain joins TRBV20-1 to TRBJ2-7; D is possibly TRBD1 (6 bases). CDR1 is DFQATT and CDR2 is SNEGSKA in the germline V gene (reference sequence). V was cut by 5 bases and J by 0 bases, with 17 bases left in between. The CDR3 spans 15 residues.

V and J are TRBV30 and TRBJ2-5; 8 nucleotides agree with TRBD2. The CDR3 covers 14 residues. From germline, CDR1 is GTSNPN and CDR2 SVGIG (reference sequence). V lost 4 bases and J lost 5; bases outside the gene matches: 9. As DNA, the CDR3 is TGTGCCTGGAAGAAGGTAGCGGGATTGGAGACCCAGTACTTC. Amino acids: CAWKKVAGLETQYF.

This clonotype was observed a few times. CDR3 sequence (DNA): TGTGCCAGCAGGCTAGCGGGAGAAAGTGAGCAGTACTTC. Its translation is CASRLAGESEQYF. The chain links TRBV28 to TRBJ2-7, with 10 bases that match TRBD2. The junction had 6 bases not matched to a gene; V was cut back by 6 bases and J by 7 bases. The CDR3 has 13 amino acids. The V gene's germline CDR1 is MDHEN and CDR2 SYDVKM.

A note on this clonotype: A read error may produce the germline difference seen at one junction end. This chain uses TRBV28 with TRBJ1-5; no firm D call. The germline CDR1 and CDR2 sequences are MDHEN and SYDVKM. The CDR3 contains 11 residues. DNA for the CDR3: TGTGCCGGCAGTTCAGATATCAGCGGGCATTTT. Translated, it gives CAGSSDISGHF.

CDR3 loop: CSALGLAGGNEQFF. CDR3 in DNA: TGCAGTGCTTTGGGACTAGCGGGAGGGAATGAGCAGTTCTTC. The chain links TRBV20-1 to TRBJ2-1, with TRBD2 matching over 16 bases. Losses at the gene ends were 5 bases for V and 7 bases for J; bases not matched to a gene: 2. Germline V gene lookup returns CDR1 DFQATT and CDR2 SNEGSKA (reference sequence). The CDR3 has 14 residues.